This T cell receptor beta chain was retrieved from a study of Graves' ophthalmopathy and Graves' hyperthyroidism. Study context: Hyperthyroidism was classified as stable if no ophthalmopathy occurred within 18 months of follow-up.

Study outcomes and limitations: Appearing in blood as well were most expanded thyroid clonotypes above 0.001 frequency. A roughly 84% specificity and just under 90% sensitivity were achieved by a 13-signature model that separated ophthalmopathy from stable hyperthyroidism. The model predicted ophthalmopathy progression with roughly 70% sensitivity and around 72% specificity.

Germline trimming cut 5 bases from V and 4 bases from J; bases unmatched to any gene: 7. This CDR3 spans 14 amino acids. The authors amplified TCR beta CDR3 regions, and they did so from RNA transcripts for repertoire sequencing. The workflow started with a first-round RT-PCR run with HTBI primers and then moved on to a second-round multiplex PCR. Each CDR3 protein is one row after TCRdb ran MiXCR on the multiplex PCR reads. The data hold about 500,000 distinct CDR3 sequences, with 39% observed a single time. This clonotype was picked up a small number of times. Its target is not known. Specimen: peripheral blood or thyroid tissue (not recorded which). The source is an adult man with Graves' hyperthyroidism. V usage is TRBV12-3 or TRBV12-4 and J usage is TRBJ2-7; 8 bases align to TRBD2. This CDR3 is CASSPGLGWYEQYF. CDR3 nucleotides: TGTGCCAGCAGTCCGGGACTAGGATGGTACGAGCAGTACTTC.